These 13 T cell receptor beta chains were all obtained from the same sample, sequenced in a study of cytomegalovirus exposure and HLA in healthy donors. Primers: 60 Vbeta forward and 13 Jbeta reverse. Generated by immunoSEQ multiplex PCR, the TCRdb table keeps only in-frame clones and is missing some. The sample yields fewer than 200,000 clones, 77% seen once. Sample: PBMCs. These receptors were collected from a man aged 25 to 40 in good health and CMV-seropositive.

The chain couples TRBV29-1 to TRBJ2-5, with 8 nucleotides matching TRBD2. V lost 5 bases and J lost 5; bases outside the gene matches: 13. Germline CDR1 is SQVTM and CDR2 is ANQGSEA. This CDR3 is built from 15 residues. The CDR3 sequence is CSVLLLTSAVETQYF. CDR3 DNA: TGCAGCGTTCTCCTCCTGACTAGCGCGGTTGAGACCCAGTACTTC.

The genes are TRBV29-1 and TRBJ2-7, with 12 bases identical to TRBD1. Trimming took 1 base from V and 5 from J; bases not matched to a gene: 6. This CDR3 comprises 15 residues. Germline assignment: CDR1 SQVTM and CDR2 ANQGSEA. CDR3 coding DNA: TGCAGCGTTGAAGGGACCGGGACAGGGGGCGACGAGCAGTACTTC. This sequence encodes CSVEGTGTGGDEQYF.

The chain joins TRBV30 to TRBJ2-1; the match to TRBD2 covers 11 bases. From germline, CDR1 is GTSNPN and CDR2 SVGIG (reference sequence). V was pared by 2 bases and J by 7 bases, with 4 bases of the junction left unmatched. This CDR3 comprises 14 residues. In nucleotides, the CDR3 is TGTGCCTGGAGTAAAAGACTAGCGGGGAATGAGCAGTTCTTC. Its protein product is CAWSKRLAGNEQFF.

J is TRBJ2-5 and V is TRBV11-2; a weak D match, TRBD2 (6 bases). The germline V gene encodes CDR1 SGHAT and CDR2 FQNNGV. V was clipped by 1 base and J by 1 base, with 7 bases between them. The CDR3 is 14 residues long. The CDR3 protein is CASSLGGAQETQYF. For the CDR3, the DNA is TGTGCCAGCAGCTTAGGCGGGGCCCAAGAGACCCAGTACTTC.

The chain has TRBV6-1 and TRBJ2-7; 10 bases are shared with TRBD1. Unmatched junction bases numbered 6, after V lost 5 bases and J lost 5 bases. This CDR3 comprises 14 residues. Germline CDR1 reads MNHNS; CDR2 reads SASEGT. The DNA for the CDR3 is TGTGCCAGCAGTCAAACCGGGACAGGGGACGAGCAGTACTTC. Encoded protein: CASSQTGTGDEQYF.

The CDR3 is CASSPLWGGTEAFF. CDR3 bases: TGTGCCAGCAGCCCCCTCTGGGGCGGCACTGAAGCTTTCTTT. The chain couples TRBV7-2 to TRBJ1-1, with D maybe TRBD1 (5 bases). The CDR3 is 14 amino acids. Trimming left V 5 bases short and J 4 bases short, with 14 bases between. CDR1 and CDR2 (germline): SGHTA, FQGNSA. The full variable domain, completed using reference TRBV7-2 and TRBJ1-1, is GAGVSQSPSNKVTEKGKDVELRCDPISGHTALYWYRQSLGQGLEFLIYFQGNSAPDKSGLPSDRFSAERTGGSVSTLTIQRTQQEDSAVYLCASSPLWGGTEAFFGQGTRLTVV.

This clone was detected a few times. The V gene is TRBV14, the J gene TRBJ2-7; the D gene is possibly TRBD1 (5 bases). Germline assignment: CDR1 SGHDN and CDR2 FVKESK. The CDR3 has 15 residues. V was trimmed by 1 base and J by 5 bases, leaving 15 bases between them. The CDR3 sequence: CASSQGSNRFDEQYF. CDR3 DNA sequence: TGTGCCAGCAGCCAAGGATCCAACAGGTTTGACGAGCAGTACTTC.

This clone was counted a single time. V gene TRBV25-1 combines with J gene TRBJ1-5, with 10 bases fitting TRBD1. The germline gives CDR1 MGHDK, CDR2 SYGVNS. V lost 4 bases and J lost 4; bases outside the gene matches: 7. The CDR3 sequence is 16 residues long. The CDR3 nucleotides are TGTGCCAGCAGTGGTTTGCCGGGACAGGGGAATCAGCCCCAGCATTTT. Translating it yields CASSGLPGQGNQPQHF.

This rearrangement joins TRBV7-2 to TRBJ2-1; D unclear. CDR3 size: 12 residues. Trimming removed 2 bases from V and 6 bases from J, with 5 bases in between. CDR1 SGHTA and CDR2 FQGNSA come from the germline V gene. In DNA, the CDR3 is TGTGCCAGCAGCTTATACTCCAATGAGCAGTTCTTC. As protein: CASSLYSNEQFF. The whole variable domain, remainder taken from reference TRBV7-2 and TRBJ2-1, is GAGVSQSPSNKVTEKGKDVELRCDPISGHTALYWYRQSLGQGLEFLIYFQGNSAPDKSGLPSDRFSAERTGGSVSTLTIQRTQQEDSAVYLCASSLYSNEQFFGPGTRLTVL.

This chain's CDR3 is CASSLEGRDLDEQYF. The CDR3 nucleotides read TGCGCCAGCAGCTTGGAGGGCAGGGACTTGGACGAGCAGTACTTC. The rearrangement joins TRBV5-1 to TRBJ2-7; D may be TRBD2 (6 bases). The CDR3 has 15 residues. Germline V gene data show CDR1 as SGHRS and CDR2 as YFSETQ. The V end was cut by 0 bases, the J end by 5 bases, with 15 bases between.

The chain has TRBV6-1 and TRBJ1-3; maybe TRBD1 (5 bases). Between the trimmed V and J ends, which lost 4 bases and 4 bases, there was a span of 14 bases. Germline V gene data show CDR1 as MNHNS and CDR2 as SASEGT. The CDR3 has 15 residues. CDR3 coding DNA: TGTGCCAGCAGTGGCCGCAGGGTTTCAGGAAACACCATATATTTT. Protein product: CASSGRRVSGNTIYF.

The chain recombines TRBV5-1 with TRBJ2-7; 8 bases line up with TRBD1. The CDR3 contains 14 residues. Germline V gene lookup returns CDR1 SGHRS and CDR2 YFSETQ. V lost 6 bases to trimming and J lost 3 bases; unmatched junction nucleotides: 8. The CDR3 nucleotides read TGCGCCAGCAACCCGGGACAGGCCTACTACGAGCAGTACTTC. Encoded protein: CASNPGQAYYEQYF.

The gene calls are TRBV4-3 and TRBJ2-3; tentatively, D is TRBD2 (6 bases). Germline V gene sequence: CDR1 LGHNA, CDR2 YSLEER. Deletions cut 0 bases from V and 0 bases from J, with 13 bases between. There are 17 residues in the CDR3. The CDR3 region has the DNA TGCGCCAGCAGCCAAGACCTCCTAGCGATTAGCACAGATACGCAGTATTTT. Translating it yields CASSQDLLAISTDTQYF.